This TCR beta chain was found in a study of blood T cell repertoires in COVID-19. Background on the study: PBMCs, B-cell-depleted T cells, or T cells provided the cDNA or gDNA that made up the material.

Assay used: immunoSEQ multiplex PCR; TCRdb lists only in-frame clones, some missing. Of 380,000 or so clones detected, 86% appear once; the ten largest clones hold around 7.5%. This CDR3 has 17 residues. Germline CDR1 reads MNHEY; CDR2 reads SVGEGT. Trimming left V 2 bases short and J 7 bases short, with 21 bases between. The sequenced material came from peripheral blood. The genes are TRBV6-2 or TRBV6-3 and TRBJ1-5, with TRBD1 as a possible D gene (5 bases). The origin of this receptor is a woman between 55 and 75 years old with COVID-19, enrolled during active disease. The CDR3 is CASSYLQGRLERQPQHF. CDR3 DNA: TGTGCCAGCAGTTACCTGCAGGGAAGATTGGAAAGGCAGCCCCAGCATTTT.